This T cell receptor (beta chain) is drawn from a study of shared clonotypes between healthy human individuals. Trimming shortened V by 2 bases and J by 5 bases, and 16 bases separated the two germline ends. CDR3 size: 16 residues. CDR1 and CDR2 (germline): SGHDN, FVKESK. TCRdb's copy holds only in-frame clones and misses some; the assay was immunoSEQ multiplex PCR. This table has about 680,000 clones, roughly nine tenths appearing once. Concerning this clone itself: Its matching antigen is unknown.

Points from the study as a whole: Compared with memory subsets, naive subsets generally had larger estimated richness. Deeper or shallower sequencing was expected to change how clonotypes are shared among donors. Blood was the only sampled material, and tissue repertoires likely differ.

The naive CD8 fraction comprised CD45RO-negative cells positively selected for CCR7 and excluded terminally differentiated effector memory CD45RA+ cells. The sequenced sample was naive CD8+ T cells sorted from blood. This chain joins TRBV14 and TRBJ2-1, with a possible D match to TRBD2 (6 bases). The TCR sequence derives from a man younger than 45 in good health. The CDR3 is CASSQYASEADNEQFF. DNA for the CDR3: TGTGCCAGCAGCCAATACGCTAGCGAGGCAGACAATGAGCAGTTCTTC.